This T cell receptor (beta chain) came from a study of Graves' ophthalmopathy and Graves' hyperthyroidism. Investigators amplified TCR beta CDR3 regions from RNA transcripts. HTBI primers were employed in first-round RT-PCR, then a second-round multiplex PCR followed. TCRdb recomputed calls from the multiplex PCR reads with MiXCR, one row per CDR3 protein. The repertoire includes about 740,000 distinct CDR3 sequences, roughly two fifths of them detected once, and 44% sits in the top ten. V shed 6 bases and J shed 1 base, with 13 bases lying between them. Germline loops: CDR1 SGHDT, CDR2 YYEEEE. The CDR3 is made up of 14 amino acids.

V and J are TRBV5-6 and TRBJ1-2; D not resolved. Sequencing was performed on peripheral blood. The source is an adult man with Graves' ophthalmopathy. The CDR3 sequence: CASIEAGSNYGYTF. Written as DNA, the CDR3 is TGTGCCAGCATCGAGGCGGGGAGTAACTATGGCTACACCTTC.